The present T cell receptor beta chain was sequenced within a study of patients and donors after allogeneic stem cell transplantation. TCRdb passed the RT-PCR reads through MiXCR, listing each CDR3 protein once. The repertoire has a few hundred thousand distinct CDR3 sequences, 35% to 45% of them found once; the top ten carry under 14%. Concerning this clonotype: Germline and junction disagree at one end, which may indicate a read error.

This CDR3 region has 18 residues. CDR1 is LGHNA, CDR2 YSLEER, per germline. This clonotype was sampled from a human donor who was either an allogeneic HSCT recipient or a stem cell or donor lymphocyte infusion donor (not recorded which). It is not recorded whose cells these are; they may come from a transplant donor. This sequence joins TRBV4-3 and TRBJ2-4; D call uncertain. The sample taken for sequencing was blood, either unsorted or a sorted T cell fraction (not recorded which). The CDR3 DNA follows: TGCGCCAGCGGCCAAGATATAGCTCCTCGTGGGGCCAAAAACATTCAGTACTTC. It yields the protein CASGQDIAPRGAKNIQYF.